The 20 T cell receptor beta chains presented below share a single source sample, sequenced in a study of resident and recirculating memory T cells in vitiligo. The repertoire was sequenced with immunoSEQ multiplex PCR; TCRdb's copy has only in-frame clones and lacks some. The sample holds about 76,000 clones, 92% seen once. The material sequenced was blood. The receptor set was obtained from a male donor with vitiligo.

The chain employs TRBV7-2 and TRBJ1-2; D unclear. Trimming removed 5 bases from V and 4 bases from J, with 14 bases in between. Germline values: CDR1 SGHTA, CDR2 FQGNSA. This CDR3 comprises 14 residues. The CDR3 is CASSRPGVLYGYTF. The CDR3 DNA is TGTGCCAGCAGCCGCCCAGGCGTCCTCTATGGCTACACCTTC.

The rearrangement uses TRBV6-1 and TRBJ1-2; D may be TRBD1 (6 bases). CDR3 length equals 14 residues. V was shortened by 7 bases and J by 3 bases, with 15 bases between the two germline ends. Germline V gene lookup returns CDR1 MNHNS and CDR2 SASEGT. CDR3 loop: CASNPGGGDYGYTF. The CDR3 DNA follows: TGTGCCAGCAACCCTGGGGGGGGCGACTATGGCTACACCTTC.

This clone was observed a few times. V is TRBV30 and J is TRBJ1-1; TRBD1 aligns across 8 bases. The CDR3 spans 11 residues. The V and J ends lost 4 bases and 7 bases, in that order; junction bases with no gene match: 2. Germline V gene lookup returns CDR1 GTSNPN and CDR2 SVGIG (reference sequence). This CDR3 reads CAWTDRGEAFF. The CDR3 DNA reads TGTGCCTGGACCGACAGGGGTGAAGCTTTCTTT.

This chain uses TRBV7-7 with TRBJ2-6; 7 nucleotides align to TRBD1. After removal of 5 bases from V and 0 bases from J, the junction contained 10 bases not matched to a gene. In germline, CDR1 is SSHAT, CDR2 FNYEAQ (reference sequence). The CDR3 extends over 18 amino acids. CDR3 region: CASSPLPGQPSGANVLTF. The CDR3 DNA reads as TGTGCCAGCAGCCCTCTCCCGGGACAGCCCTCTGGGGCCAACGTCCTGACTTTC.

This clone has only one observation. This sequence joins TRBV7-2 and TRBJ2-1; TRBD1 agrees at 8 bases. With V trimmed by 7 bases and J by 0 bases, 5 bases remained unmatched. Germline values: CDR1 SGHTA, CDR2 FQGNSA. CDR3 size: 15 residues. CDR3 loop: CASKTGVSSYNEQFF. The DNA for the CDR3 is TGTGCCAGCAAGACAGGGGTTAGCTCCTACAATGAGCAGTTCTTC.

The rearrangement links TRBV9 to TRBJ2-7; 9 nucleotides align to TRBD1. Trimming at V came to 0 bases and at J to 6 bases, leaving 13 bases not matched to a gene. Germline V gene data show CDR1 as SGDLS and CDR2 as YYNGEE. This CDR3 has 17 residues. CDR3 nucleotides: TGTGCCAGCAGCGTAGCCGGGGGTGTAACAGGGGGCGTCGAGCAGTACTTC. Protein sequence: CASSVAGGVTGGVEQYF.

The CDR3 nucleotides read TGTGCCAGCAGGGGCGCAACGGTTAACTATGGCTACACCTTC. It encodes CASRGATVNYGYTF. The V call is TRBV2, the J call TRBJ1-2; unclear D gene. This CDR3 is built from 14 residues. Germline-derived CDR1 and CDR2 are SNHLY and FYNNEI. Trimming removed 6 bases at V and 1 base at J, with 12 bases between.

This clone has only one observation. The chain carries TRBV6-1 and TRBJ1-5; maybe TRBD1 (6 bases). This CDR3 contains 15 residues. Trimming took 3 bases from V and 5 from J, leaving 14 bases between them. Germline-derived CDR1 and CDR2 are MNHNS and SASEGT. The chain's CDR3 is CASSDAAGAYQPQHF. Written as DNA, the CDR3 is TGTGCCAGCAGTGACGCTGCGGGGGCCTATCAGCCCCAGCATTTT.

The chain links TRBV7-9 to TRBJ2-7; 7 nucleotides line up with TRBD2. Germline V gives CDR1 SEHNR, CDR2 FQNEAQ (reference sequence). CDR3 length: 12 residues. V shed 4 bases and J 10 bases; nucleotides not matched to a gene: 7. This CDR3 reads CASSYSGVPQYF. The CDR3 region has the DNA TGTGCCAGCAGCTACAGCGGGGTCCCCCAGTACTTC. The full variable domain, rest sourced from reference TRBV7-9 and TRBJ2-7, is DTGVSQNPRHKITKRGQNVTFRCDPISEHNRLYWYRQTLGQGPEFLTYFQNEAQLEKSRLLSDRFSAERPKGSFSTLEIQRTEQGDSAMYLCASSYSGVPQYFGPGTRLTVT.

This chain connects TRBV12-5 to TRBJ2-1, with 10 bases fitting TRBD2. The CDR3 is 13 amino acids. With V trimmed by 6 bases and J by 6 bases, 2 bases remained unmatched. CDR1 is LGHNT and CDR2 is FRNRAP in the germline V gene. CDR3 loop: CASGLAGVNEQFF. CDR3 in DNA: TGTGCTAGTGGGCTAGCGGGAGTCAATGAGCAGTTCTTC.

The gene calls are TRBV2 and TRBJ1-1, with 10 positions matching TRBD1. The J segment lost 3 bases and the V segment lost 8 bases, leaving 6 bases of the junction unmatched. This CDR3 is built from 14 residues. Germline CDR1 SNHLY, CDR2 FYNNEI. CDR3 coding DNA: TGTGCCAGCTTAGGACAGGGGGTCTACACTGAAGCTTTCTTT. Translating it yields CASLGQGVYTEAFF.

V and J are TRBV11-3 and TRBJ2-7; possibly TRBD2 for D (6 bases). Trimming took off 8 bases at V and 2 bases at J, with 13 bases between the two ends. This CDR3 spans 13 amino acids. The germline CDR1 and CDR2 sequences are SGHNT and YENEEA. CDR3 nucleotides: TGTGCCAGCGCGGCGGGGCCTACCTACGAGCAGTACTTC. It specifies CASAAGPTYEQYF.

The chain carries TRBV13 and TRBJ1-4; D is unclear. This CDR3 has 13 residues. V dropped 3 bases and J dropped 5 bases, with 7 bases sitting between them. Germline lookup yields CDR1 PRHDT and CDR2 FYEKMQ (reference sequence). The CDR3 spells CASSFRLNEKLFF. CDR3 in DNA: TGTGCCAGCAGCTTCAGGCTGAATGAAAAACTGTTTTTT.

The chain couples TRBV7-2 to TRBJ2-3, with D perhaps matching TRBD2 (6 bases). Trimming removed 5 bases at V and 2 bases at J, with 14 bases between. The CDR3 has 15 amino acids. The germline V gene encodes CDR1 SGHTA and CDR2 FQGNSA. CDR3 sequence reads: CASSLSGVFTDTQYF. The CDR3 nucleotides read TGTGCCAGCAGCCTTAGCGGAGTTTTCACAGATACGCAGTATTTT.

V and J are TRBV7-9 and TRBJ2-5; possibly TRBD2 for D (6 bases). Germline-derived CDR1 and CDR2 are SEHNR and FQNEAQ (reference sequence). The CDR3 extends over 14 amino acids. V was trimmed by 3 bases and J by 4 bases, leaving 12 bases between them. The CDR3 region is CASSFGRAGETQYF. CDR3 bases: TGTGCCAGCAGCTTTGGCCGAGCGGGAGAGACCCAGTACTTC.

V is TRBV5-6 and J is TRBJ1-5; 9 nucleotides align to TRBD1. V was clipped by 3 bases and J by 6 bases; unmatched bases: 10. Germline CDR1 SGHDT, CDR2 YYEEEE. The CDR3 contains 16 residues. The CDR3 bases are TGTGCCAGCAGCTCAAGGGGGACAGGGAACATTCAGCCCCAGCATTTT. Amino acids: CASSSRGTGNIQPQHF.

CDR3 DNA sequence: TGCGCCAGCAGCTCCCGACTTCGGGGTAATGAGCAGTTCTTC. It specifies CASSSRLRGNEQFF. The chain recombines TRBV5-1 with TRBJ2-1; perhaps TRBD2 as D (5 bases). This CDR3 is 14 amino acids long. Trimming cost V 3 bases and J 7 bases, with 14 bases left between them. The germline V gene encodes CDR1 SGHRS and CDR2 YFSETQ. The full variable domain, rest sourced from reference TRBV5-1 and TRBJ2-1, is KAGVTQTPRYLIKTRGQQVTLSCSPISGHRSVSWYQQTPGQGLQFLFEYFSETQRNKGNFPGRFSGRQFSNSRSEMNVSTLELGDSALYLCASSSRLRGNEQFFGPGTRLTVL.

This clone was detected only once. The chain couples TRBV6-4 to TRBJ2-2, with 7 bases lining up with TRBD2. This CDR3 is built from 13 residues. Per germline, CDR1 MRHNA and CDR2 SNTAGT. The trim removed 4 bases at V and 6 bases at J, leaving 2 bases unmatched. Here the CDR3 DNA reads TGTGCCAGCAGTGCCACTAGCGCCGGGGAGCTGTTTTTT. Translated, it gives CASSATSAGELFF.

The chain recombines TRBV7-9 with TRBJ2-3; D is unclear. V lost 1 base and J 2 bases, leaving 7 bases between the germline ends. The CDR3 has 14 amino acids. Germline CDR1 SEHNR, CDR2 FQNEAQ (reference sequence). CDR3 DNA: TGTGCCAGCAGCTTAGTAGTCCTCACAGATACGCAGTATTTT. Its protein product is CASSLVVLTDTQYF.

This chain's CDR3 is CASSLRGGGLPSYF. CDR3 nucleotides: TGTGCCAGCAGCTTGCGAGGGGGCGGCCTCCCAAGCTACTTC. V and J are TRBV5-4 and TRBJ2-7; TRBD1 matches at 7 bases. The V segment lost 1 base and the J segment 13 bases; nucleotides outside the gene matches: 14. Germline-derived CDR1 and CDR2 are SGHNT and YYREEE (reference sequence). This CDR3 has 14 residues.